This T cell receptor beta chain was identified during a study of T cell changes during pregnancy in multiple sclerosis. TCRdb's table, derived via immunoSEQ multiplex PCR, lists solely in-frame clones and lacks some. The sample yields approximately 60,000 clones, approximately 90% seen once. The CDR3 contains 15 residues. V lost 5 bases, J lost 4 bases, and 16 bases lay in between. Germline V gene sequence: CDR1 LNHDA, CDR2 SQIVND (reference sequence). The chain recombines TRBV19 with TRBJ2-3, with D perhaps being TRBD1 or TRBD2 (6 bases each). This TCR was sampled from a human donor whose cells served as feeder cells for cultures in a pregnancy study. Sample: peripheral blood from another person, used as feeder cells. The CDR3 DNA reads as TGTGCCAGTAGTCCCGGGGGCGGAGGGGCAGATACGCAGTATTTT. This translates into CASSPGGGGADTQYF.